These 2 T cell receptor beta chains were all obtained from the same sample, sequenced in a study of cytomegalovirus exposure and HLA in healthy donors. A multiplex PCR was run with 60 Vbeta primers and 13 Jbeta primers. Some clones are missing from TCRdb's copy, which holds only in-frame ones; the method was immunoSEQ multiplex PCR. The sample has 90,000 to 120,000 clones; approximately 84% are singletons. Sequencing used PBMCs. The receptors derive from a man aged 30-40 years in good health and CMV-seronegative.

Concerning this clone: One end of the junction does not line up with germline, which may come from a read error. The V gene is TRBV2, the J gene TRBJ2-7, with TRBD2 identical over 13 bases. Germline values: CDR1 SNHLY, CDR2 FYNNEI. The CDR3 contains 17 residues. CDR3 residues: CASRPGLAGDPSHEQYF. For the CDR3, the DNA is TGTGCCAGCAGGCCCGGACTAGCGGGGGACCCCTCCCACGAGCAGTACTTC. Looking up the rest from reference TRBV2 and TRBJ2-7 gives the full variable domain: EPEVTQTPSHQVTQMGQEVILRCVPISNHLYFYWYRQILGQKVEFLVSFYNNEISEKSEIFDDQFSVERPDGSNFTLKIRSTKLEDSAMYFCASRPGLAGDPSHEQYFGPGTRLTVT.

V and J are TRBV11-2 and TRBJ2-5, with D tentatively TRBD2 (6 bases). Deletions cut 4 bases from V and 5 bases from J, with 8 bases between. Germline loops: CDR1 SGHAT, CDR2 FQNNGV. This CDR3 is built from 12 residues. The CDR3: CASSSGGETQYF. The CDR3 nucleotides are TGTGCCAGCAGCTCAGGAGGGGAGACCCAGTACTTC.